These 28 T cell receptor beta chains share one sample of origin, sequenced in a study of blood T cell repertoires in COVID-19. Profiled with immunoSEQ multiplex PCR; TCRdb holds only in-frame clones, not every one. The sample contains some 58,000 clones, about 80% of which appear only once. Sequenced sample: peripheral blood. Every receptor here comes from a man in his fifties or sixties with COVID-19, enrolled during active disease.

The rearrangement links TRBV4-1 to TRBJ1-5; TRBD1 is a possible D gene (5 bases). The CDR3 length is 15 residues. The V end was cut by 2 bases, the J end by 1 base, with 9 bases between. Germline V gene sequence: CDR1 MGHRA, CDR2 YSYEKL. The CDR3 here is CASSQTGTSNQPQHF. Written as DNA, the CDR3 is TGCGCCAGCAGCCAAACAGGTACAAGCAATCAGCCCCAGCATTTT.

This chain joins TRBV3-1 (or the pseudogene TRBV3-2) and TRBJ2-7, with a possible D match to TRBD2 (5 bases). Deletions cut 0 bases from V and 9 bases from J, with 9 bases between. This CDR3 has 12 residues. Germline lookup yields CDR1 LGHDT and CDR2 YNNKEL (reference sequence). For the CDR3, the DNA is TGTGCCAGCAGCCAAGATAGAGAGGGGCAGTACTTC. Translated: CASSQDREGQYF.

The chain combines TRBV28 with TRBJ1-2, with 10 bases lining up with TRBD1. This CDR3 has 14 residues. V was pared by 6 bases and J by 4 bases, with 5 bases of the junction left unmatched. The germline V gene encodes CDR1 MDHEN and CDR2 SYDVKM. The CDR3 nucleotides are TGTGCCAGCAGAAGACAGGGGGCGAGCTATGGCTACACCTTC. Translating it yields CASRRQGASYGYTF.

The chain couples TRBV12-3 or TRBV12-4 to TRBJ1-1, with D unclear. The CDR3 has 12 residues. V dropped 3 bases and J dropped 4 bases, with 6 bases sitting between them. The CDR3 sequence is CASSFLSTEAFF. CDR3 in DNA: TGTGCCAGCAGTTTTCTAAGCACTGAAGCTTTCTTT.

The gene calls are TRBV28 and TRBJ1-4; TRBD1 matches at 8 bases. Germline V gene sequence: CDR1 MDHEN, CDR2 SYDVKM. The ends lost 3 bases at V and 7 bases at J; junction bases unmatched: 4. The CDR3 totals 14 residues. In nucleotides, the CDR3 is TGTGCCAGCAGTTTTACAGGGGGAGGTGAAAAACTGTTTTTT. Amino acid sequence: CASSFTGGGEKLFF.

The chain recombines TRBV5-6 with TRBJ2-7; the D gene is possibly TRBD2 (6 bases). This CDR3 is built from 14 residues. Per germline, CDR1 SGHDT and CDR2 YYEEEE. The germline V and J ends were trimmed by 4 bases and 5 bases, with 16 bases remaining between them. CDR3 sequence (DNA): TGTGCCAGCAGCCTGGATCCGCGGGACGACGAGCAGTACTTC. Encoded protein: CASSLDPRDDEQYF.

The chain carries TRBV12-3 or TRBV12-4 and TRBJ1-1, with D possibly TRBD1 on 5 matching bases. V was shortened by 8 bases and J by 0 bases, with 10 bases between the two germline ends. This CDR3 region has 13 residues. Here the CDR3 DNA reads TGTGCCAGCCGGAGGGGCGTGAACACTGAAGCTTTCTTT. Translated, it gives CASRRGVNTEAFF.

DNA of the CDR3: TGTGCCAGTCGAGGGGGCACGGACGCTTTCTTT. This codes for CASRGGTDAFF. V is TRBV6-5 and J is TRBJ1-1; 7 nucleotides align to TRBD1. Germline lookup yields CDR1 MNHEY and CDR2 SVGAGI. The CDR3 loop spans 11 amino acids. V dropped 9 bases and J dropped 11; count of bases not matched to a gene: 9.

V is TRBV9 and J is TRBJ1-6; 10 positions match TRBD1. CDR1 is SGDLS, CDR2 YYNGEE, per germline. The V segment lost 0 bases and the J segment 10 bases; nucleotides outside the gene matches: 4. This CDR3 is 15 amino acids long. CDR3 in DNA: TGTGCCAGCAGCGTAGCAAGGACAGGGGGGTCACCCCTCCACTTT. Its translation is CASSVARTGGSPLHF.

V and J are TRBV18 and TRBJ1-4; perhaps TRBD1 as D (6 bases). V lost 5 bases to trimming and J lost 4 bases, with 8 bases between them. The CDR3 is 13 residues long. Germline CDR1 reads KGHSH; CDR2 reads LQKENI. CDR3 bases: TGTGCCAGCTCAGGACAGCGTAATGAAAAACTGTTTTTT. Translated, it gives CASSGQRNEKLFF.

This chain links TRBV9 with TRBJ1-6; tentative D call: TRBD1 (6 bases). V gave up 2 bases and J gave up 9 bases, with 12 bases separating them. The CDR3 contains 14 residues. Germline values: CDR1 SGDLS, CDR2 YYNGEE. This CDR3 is CASSVTGSGSPLHF. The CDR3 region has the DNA TGTGCCAGCAGCGTCACAGGGTCGGGTTCACCCCTCCACTTT. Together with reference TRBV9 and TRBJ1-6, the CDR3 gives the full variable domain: DSGVTQTPKHLITATGQRVTLRCSPRSGDLSVYWYQQSLDQGLQFLIQYYNGEERAKGNILERFSAQQFPDLHSELNLSSLELGDSALYFCASSVTGSGSPLHFGNGTRLTVT.

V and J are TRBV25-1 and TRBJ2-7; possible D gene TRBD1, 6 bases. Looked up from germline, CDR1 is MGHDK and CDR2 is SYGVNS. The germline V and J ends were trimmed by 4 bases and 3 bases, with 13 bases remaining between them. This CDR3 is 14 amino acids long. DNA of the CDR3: TGTGCCAGCAGTGCGTCGACAGGAGTCTACGAGCAGTACTTC. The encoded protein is CASSASTGVYEQYF.

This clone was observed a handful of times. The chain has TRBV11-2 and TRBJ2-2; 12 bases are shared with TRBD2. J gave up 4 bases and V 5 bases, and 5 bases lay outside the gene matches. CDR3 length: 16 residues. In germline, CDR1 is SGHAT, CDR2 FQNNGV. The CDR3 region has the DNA TGTGCCAGCAGCAGAGGACTAGCGGGACTCACCGGGGAGCTGTTTTTT. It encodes CASSRGLAGLTGELFF.

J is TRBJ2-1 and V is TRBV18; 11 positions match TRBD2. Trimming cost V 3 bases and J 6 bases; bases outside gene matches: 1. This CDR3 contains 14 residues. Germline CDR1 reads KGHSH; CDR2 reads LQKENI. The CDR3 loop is CASSPTSGTNEQFF. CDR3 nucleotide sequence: TGTGCCAGCTCACCGACTAGCGGGACCAATGAGCAGTTCTTC.

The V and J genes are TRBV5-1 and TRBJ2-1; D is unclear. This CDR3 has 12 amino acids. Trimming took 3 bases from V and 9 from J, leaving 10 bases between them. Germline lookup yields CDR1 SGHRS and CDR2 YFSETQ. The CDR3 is CASSYDTIEQFF. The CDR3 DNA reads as TGCGCCAGCAGCTACGACACGATTGAGCAGTTCTTC.

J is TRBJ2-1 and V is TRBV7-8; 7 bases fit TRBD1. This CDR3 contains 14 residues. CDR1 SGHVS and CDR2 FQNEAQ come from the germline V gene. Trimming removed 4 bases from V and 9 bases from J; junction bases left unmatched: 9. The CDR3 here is CASSWGQRTGEQFF. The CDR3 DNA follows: TGTGCCAGCAGCTGGGGACAGCGGACAGGTGAGCAGTTCTTC.

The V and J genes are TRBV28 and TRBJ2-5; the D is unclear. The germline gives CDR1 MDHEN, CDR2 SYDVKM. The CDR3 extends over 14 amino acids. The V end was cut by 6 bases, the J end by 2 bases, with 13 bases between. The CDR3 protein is CASRSPPRQETQYF. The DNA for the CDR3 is TGTGCCAGCAGAAGCCCCCCCCGACAAGAGACCCAGTACTTC.

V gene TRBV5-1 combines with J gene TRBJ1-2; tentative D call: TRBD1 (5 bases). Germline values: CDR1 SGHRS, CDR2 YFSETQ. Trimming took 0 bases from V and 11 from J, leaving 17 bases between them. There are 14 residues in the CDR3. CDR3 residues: CASSLGRPDGGYTF. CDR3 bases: TGCGCCAGCAGCTTGGGCAGGCCTGATGGGGGGTACACCTTC.

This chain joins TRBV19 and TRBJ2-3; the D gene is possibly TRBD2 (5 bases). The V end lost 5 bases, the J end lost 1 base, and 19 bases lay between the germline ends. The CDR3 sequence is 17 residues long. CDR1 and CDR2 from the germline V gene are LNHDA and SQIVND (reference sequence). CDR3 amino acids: CASSPGGRSEGTDTQYF. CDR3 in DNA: TGTGCCAGTAGTCCTGGCGGCCGTAGCGAGGGCACAGATACGCAGTATTTT.

CDR3 bases: TGTGCCAGCACCTCGGGGGGCTTCCTATCTTACGAGCAGTACTTC. Residues: CASTSGGFLSYEQYF. This chain connects TRBV7-8 to TRBJ2-7, with D possibly being TRBD2 (7 bases). The germline CDR1 and CDR2 sequences are SGHVS and FQNEAQ. With 7 bases removed from V and 4 bases from J, the gap between germline ends came to 20 bases. This CDR3 region has 15 residues.

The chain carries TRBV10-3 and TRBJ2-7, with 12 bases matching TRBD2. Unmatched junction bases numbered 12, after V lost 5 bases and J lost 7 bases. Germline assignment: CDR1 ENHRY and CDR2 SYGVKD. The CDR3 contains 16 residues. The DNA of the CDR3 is TGTGCCATCAGTAAGACTAGCGGGAGTGGGATGGGGGAGCAGTACTTC. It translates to CAISKTSGSGMGEQYF.

CDR3 DNA sequence: TGTGCCAGCAGGGGACAGCCGGAGAATGAGCAGTTCTTC. It encodes CASRGQPENEQFF. The rearrangement links TRBV6-4 to TRBJ2-1; 7 bases align to TRBD1. J gave up 7 bases and V 6 bases, and 6 bases lay outside the gene matches. CDR3 length: 13 residues. The germline V gene encodes CDR1 MRHNA and CDR2 SNTAGT.

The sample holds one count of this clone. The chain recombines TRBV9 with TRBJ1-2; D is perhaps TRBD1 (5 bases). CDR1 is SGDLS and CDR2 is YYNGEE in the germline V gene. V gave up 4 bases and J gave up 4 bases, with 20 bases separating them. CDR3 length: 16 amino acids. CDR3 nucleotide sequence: TGTGCCAGCAGCCCCCGCGGGACCCAAAAGTCCTATGGCTACACCTTC. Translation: CASSPRGTQKSYGYTF.

Here the CDR3 DNA reads TGCAGTGCTAGTCCAATAGCGGGGGTTCCTGAGCAGTTCTTC. Translated: CSASPIAGVPEQFF. The J gene is TRBJ2-1, the V gene TRBV20-1, with TRBD2 matching 9 bases. This CDR3 has 14 residues. Germline loops: CDR1 DFQATT, CDR2 SNEGSKA (reference sequence). Unmatched junction bases numbered 9, after V lost 3 bases and J lost 9 bases.

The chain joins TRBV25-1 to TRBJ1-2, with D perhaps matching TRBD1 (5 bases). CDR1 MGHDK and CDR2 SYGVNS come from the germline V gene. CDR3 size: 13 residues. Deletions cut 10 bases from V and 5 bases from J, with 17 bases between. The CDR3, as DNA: TGTGCCACCACCATCGGGGAGGGGTATGGCTACACCTTC. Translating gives CATTIGEGYGYTF.

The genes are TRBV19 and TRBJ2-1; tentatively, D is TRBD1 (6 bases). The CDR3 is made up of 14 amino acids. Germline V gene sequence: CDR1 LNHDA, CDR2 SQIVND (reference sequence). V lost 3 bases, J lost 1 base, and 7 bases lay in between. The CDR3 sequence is CASSIDRSYNEQFF. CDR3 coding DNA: TGTGCCAGTAGTATCGACAGGTCCTACAATGAGCAGTTCTTC.

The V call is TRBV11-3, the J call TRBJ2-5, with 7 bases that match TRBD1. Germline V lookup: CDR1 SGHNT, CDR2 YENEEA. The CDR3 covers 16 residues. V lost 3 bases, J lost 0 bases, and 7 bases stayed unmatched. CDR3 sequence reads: CASSFGTGTDQETQYF. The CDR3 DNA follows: TGTGCCAGCAGCTTTGGAACCGGGACAGACCAAGAGACCCAGTACTTC.

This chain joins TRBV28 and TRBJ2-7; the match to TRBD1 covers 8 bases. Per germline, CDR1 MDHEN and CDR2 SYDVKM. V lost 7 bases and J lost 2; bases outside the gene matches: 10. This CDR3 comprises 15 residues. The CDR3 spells CASTPKTGVAYEQYF. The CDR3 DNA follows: TGTGCCAGCACCCCAAAGACAGGGGTTGCCTACGAGCAGTACTTC. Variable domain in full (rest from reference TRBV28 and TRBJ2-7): DVKVTQSSRYLVKRTGEKVFLECVQDMDHENMFWYRQDPGLGLRLIYFSYDVKMKEKGDIPEGYSVSREKKERFSLILESASTNQTSMYLCASTPKTGVAYEQYFGPGTRLTVT.